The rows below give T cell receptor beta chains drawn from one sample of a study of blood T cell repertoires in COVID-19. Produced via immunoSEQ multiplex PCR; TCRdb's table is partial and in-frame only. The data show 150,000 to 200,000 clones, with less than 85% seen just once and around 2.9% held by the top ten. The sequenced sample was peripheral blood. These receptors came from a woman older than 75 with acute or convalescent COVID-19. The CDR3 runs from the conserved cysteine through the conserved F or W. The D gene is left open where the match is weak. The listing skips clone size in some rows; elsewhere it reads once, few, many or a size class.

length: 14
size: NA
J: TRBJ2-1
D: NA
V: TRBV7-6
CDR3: CASSFLAGYNEQFF
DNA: TGTGCCAGCAGCTTTCTTGCCGGTTACAATGAGCAGTTCTTC

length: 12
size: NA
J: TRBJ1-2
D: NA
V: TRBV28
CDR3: CASSSQGSGYTF
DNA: TGTGCCAGCAGTTCACAGGGCTCTGGCTACACCTTC

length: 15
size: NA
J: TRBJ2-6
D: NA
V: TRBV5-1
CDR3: CASSLRVDEANVLTF
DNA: TGCGCCAGCAGCCTGAGGGTTGATGAGGCCAACGTCCTGACTTTC

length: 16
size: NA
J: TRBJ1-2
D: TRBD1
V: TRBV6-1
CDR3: CASSVVTGGGNYGYTF
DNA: TGTGCCAGCAGTGTTGTGACAGGGGGCGGCAACTATGGCTACACCTTC

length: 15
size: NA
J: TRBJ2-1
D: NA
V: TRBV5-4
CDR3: CASSFAGAVYNEQFF
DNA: TGTGCCAGCAGCTTTGCGGGGGCTGTTTACAATGAGCAGTTCTTC

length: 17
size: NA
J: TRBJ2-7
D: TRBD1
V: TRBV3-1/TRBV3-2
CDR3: CASSQAWAGTGAYEQYF
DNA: TGTGCCAGCAGCCAAGCGTGGGCGGGGACAGGAGCCTACGAGCAGTACTTC

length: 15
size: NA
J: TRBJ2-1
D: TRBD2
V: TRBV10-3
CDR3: CAIRPLAGAYNEQFF
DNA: TGTGCCATCAGACCGCTAGCGGGAGCGTACAATGAGCAGTTCTTC

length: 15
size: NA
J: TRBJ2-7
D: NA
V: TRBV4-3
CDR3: CASSQDREVSYEQYF
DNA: TGCGCCAGCAGCCAAGACCGGGAAGTGTCCTACGAGCAGTACTTC

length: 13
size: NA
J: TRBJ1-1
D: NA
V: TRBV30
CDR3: CAWSWGVNTEAFF
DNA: TGTGCCTGGAGCTGGGGGGTTAACACTGAAGCTTTCTTT

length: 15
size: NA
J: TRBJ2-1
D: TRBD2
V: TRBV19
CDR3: CASSISAGAYNEQFF
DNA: TGTGCCAGTAGTATCTCAGCGGGGGCCTACAATGAGCAGTTCTTC

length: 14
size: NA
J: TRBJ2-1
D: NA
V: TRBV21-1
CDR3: CASPRGPVVNEQFF
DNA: TGTGCCAGCCCCAGGGGGCCCGTAGTAAATGAGCAGTTCTTC

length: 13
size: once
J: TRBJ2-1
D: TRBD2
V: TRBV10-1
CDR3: CASSLAGNNEQFF
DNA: TGCGCCAGCAGTCTAGCGGGGAACAATGAGCAGTTCTTC

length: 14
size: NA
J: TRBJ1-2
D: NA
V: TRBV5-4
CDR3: CASSLAGGVRGYTF
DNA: TGTGCCAGCAGCTTGGCTGGAGGGGTACGGGGCTACACCTTC

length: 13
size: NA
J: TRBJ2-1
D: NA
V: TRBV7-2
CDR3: CASSFIVRNEQFF
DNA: TGTGCCAGCAGCTTTATTGTCCGCAATGAGCAGTTCTTC

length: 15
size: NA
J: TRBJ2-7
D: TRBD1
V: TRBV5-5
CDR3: CASSLGTDYSYEQYF
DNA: TGTGCCAGCAGCTTAGGGACAGATTACTCCTACGAGCAGTACTTC

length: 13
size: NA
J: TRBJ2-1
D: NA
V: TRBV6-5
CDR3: CASTLTGSNEQFF
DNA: TGTGCCAGCACTTTAACCGGGAGCAATGAGCAGTTCTTC

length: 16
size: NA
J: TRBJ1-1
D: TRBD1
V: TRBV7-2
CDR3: CASSLDGQGAHTEAFF
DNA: TGTGCCAGCAGCTTAGATGGACAGGGGGCCCACACTGAAGCTTTCTTT

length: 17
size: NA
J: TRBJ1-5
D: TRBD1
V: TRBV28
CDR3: CASSLWTTGAGNQPQHF
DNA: TGTGCCAGCAGTTTATGGACGACAGGGGCAGGCAATCAGCCCCAGCATTTT

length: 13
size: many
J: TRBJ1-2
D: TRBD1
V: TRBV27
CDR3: CASSLSTGYGYTF
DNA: TGTGCCAGCAGTTTATCGACAGGGTATGGCTACACCTTC

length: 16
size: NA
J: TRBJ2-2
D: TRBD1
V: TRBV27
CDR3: CASSSQQGGNTGELFF
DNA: TGTGCCAGCAGTTCTCAACAGGGGGGCAACACCGGGGAGCTGTTTTTT

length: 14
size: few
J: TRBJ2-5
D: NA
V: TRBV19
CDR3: CASNSRGRGETQYF
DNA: TGTGCCAGTAATTCAAGGGGACGGGGGGAGACCCAGTACTTC

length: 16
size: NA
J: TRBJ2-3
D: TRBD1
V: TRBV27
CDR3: CASSSQGTYYTDTQYF
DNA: TGTGCCAGCAGTTCACAGGGGACCTATTACACAGATACGCAGTATTTT

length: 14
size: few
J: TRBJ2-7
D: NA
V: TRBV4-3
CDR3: CASSQDLDTYEQYF
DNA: TGCGCCAGCAGCCAAGATCTGGACACCTACGAGCAGTACTTC

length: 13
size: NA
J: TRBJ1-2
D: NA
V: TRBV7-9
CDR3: CASSEGLMHGYTF
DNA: TGTGCCAGCAGCGAGGGCCTTATGCATGGCTACACCTTC

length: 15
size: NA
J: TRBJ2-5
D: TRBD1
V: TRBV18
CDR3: CASSLLTGGQETQYF
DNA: TGTGCCAGCTCACTCCTCACAGGGGGCCAAGAGACCCAGTACTTC

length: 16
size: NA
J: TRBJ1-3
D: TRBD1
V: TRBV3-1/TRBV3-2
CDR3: CASSPHGTDSGNTIYF
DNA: TGTGCCAGCAGCCCCCATGGGACAGACTCTGGAAACACCATATATTTT

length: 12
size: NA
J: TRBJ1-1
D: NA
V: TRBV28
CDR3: CASLKAGAEAFF
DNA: TGTGCCAGCCTCAAAGCGGGCGCTGAAGCTTTCTTT

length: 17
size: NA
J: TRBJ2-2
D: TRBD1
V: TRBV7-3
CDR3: CASSLDSGQGQAGELFF
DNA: TGTGCCAGCAGCTTAGATTCCGGACAGGGTCAGGCCGGGGAGCTGTTTTTT

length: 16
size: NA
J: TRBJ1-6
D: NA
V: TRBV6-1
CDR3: CASSEDGQSYNSPLHF
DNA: TGTGCCAGCAGTGAAGACGGACAGTCCTATAATTCACCCCTCCACTTT

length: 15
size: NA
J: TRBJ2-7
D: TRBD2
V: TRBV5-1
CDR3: CASSSGTSGSEEQYF
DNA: TGCGCCAGCAGCTCCGGGACTAGCGGGAGTGAAGAGCAGTACTTC

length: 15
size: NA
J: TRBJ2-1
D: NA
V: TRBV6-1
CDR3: CASSEALAVYNEQFF
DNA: TGTGCCAGCAGTGAAGCGTTGGCGGTTTACAATGAGCAGTTCTTC

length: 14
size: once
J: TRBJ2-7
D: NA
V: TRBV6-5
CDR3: CASSRGPDSYEQYF
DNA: TGTGCCAGCAGCCGTGGGCCTGACTCCTACGAGCAGTACTTC

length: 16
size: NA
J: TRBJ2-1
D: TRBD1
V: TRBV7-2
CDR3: CASSLFRGQGGNEQFF
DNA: TGTGCCAGCAGCTTATTCCGGGGACAGGGGGGCAATGAGCAGTTCTTC

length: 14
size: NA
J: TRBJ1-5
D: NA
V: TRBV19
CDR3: CASSIWGQNQPQHF
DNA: TGTGCCAGTAGTATCTGGGGGCAGAATCAGCCCCAGCATTTT

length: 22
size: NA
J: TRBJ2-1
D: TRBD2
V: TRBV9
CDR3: CASSVEGTSGQLTRSSYNEQFF
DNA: TGTGCCAGCAGCGTAGAAGGGACTAGCGGACAACTCACCCGGAGCTCCTACAATGAGCAGTTCTTC

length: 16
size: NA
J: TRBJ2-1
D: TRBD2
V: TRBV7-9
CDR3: CASSRVAGGTYNEQFF
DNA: TGTGCCAGCAGCCGGGTAGCGGGAGGGACCTACAATGAGCAGTTCTTC

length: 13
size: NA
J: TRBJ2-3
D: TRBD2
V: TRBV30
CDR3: CAHSGGGTDTQYF
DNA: TGTGCCCACAGTGGCGGGGGGACAGATACGCAGTATTTT

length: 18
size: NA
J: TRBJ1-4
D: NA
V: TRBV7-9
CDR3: CASSPQGLLARGNEKLFF
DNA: TGTGCCAGCAGCCCACAAGGGCTGTTGGCTCGGGGGAATGAAAAACTGTTTTTT

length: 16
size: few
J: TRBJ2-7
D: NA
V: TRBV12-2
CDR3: CASRYRRGCFCYEQYF
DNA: TGTGCAAGTCGCTACCGGAGGGGCTGTTTTTGCTACGAGCAGTACTTC

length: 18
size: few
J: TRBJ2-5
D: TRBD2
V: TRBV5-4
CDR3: CASSTGLAGGPLSETQYF
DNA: TGTGCCAGCAGCACCGGACTAGCGGGAGGGCCGCTCTCAGAGACCCAGTACTTC

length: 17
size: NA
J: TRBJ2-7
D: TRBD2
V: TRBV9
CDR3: CASSPRGFSGTSYEQYF
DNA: TGTGCCAGCAGCCCCCGGGGATTTAGCGGGACATCCTACGAGCAGTACTTC

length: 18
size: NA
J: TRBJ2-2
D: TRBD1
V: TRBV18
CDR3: CASSSGIPGQGLTGELFF
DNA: TGTGCCAGCTCATCTGGGATACCGGGACAGGGGTTAACCGGGGAGCTGTTTTTT

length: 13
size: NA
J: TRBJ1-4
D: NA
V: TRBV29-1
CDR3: CSALQAGDEKLFF
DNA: TGCAGCGCTTTACAGGCGGGGGATGAAAAACTGTTTTTT

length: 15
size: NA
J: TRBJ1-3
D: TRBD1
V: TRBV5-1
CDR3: CASSIQGADGNTIYF
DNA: TGCGCCAGCAGCATACAGGGGGCCGACGGAAACACCATATATTTT

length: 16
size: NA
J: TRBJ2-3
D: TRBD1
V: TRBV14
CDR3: CASSQTGGSLGDTQYF
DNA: TGTGCCAGCAGCCAAACAGGGGGCAGTTTGGGAGATACGCAGTATTTT

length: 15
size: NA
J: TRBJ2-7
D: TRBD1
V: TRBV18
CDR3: CASSSRTGVFYEQYF
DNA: TGTGCCAGCTCATCCCGGACAGGGGTTTTCTACGAGCAGTACTTC

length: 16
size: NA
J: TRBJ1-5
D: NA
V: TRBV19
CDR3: CASSISIGFGGQPQHF
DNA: TGTGCCAGTAGTATTAGTATCGGTTTTGGAGGGCAGCCCCAGCATTTT

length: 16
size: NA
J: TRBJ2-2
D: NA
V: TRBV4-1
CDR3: CASSQEGGTNTGELFF
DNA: TGCGCCAGCAGCCAAGAGGGCGGGACGAACACCGGGGAGCTGTTTTTT

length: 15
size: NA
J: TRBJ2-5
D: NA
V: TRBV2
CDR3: CASNPRSGDQETQYF
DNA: TGTGCCAGCAATCCCCGATCCGGGGACCAAGAGACCCAGTACTTC

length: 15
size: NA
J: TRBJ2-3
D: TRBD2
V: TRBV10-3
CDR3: CAISEWRLAADTQYF
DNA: TGTGCCATCAGTGAGTGGAGACTAGCGGCAGATACGCAGTATTTT

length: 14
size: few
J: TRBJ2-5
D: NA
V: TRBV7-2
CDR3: CASSSTGNQETQYF
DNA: TGTGCCAGCAGCTCGACGGGGAACCAAGAGACCCAGTACTTC

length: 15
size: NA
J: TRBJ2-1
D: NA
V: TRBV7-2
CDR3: CASSLGTSPYNEQFF
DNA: TGTGCCAGCAGCTTAGGCACTAGTCCGTACAATGAGCAGTTCTTC